The 8 T cell receptor beta chains presented below share a single source sample, sequenced in a study of blood T cells in healthy people across ages. The second PCR ran roughly 6 to 11 cycles with a sample-barcoded 5' primer and J-beta primers. Each CDR3 protein is one row after TCRdb ran MiXCR on the 5' RACE reads. The data contain some 900,000 distinct CDR3 sequences, roughly 48% of them singletons. The specimen sequenced was blood. The receptor set was obtained from a man aged 25-40 years in good health.

The V and J genes are TRBV5-1 and TRBJ2-1; no reliable D call. The CDR3 is 12 residues long. V gave up 0 bases and J gave up 9 bases, with 7 bases separating them. CDR1 is SGHRS and CDR2 is YFSETQ in the germline V gene. CDR3 residues: CASSLVSPEQFF. In DNA form, the CDR3 reads TGCGCCAGCAGCTTGGTGTCACCTGAGCAGTTCTTC.

This clonotype was recorded only once. The chain has TRBV28 and TRBJ1-6, with D unresolved. V lost 6 bases, J lost 6 bases, and 12 bases lay in between. The CDR3 has 14 residues. Per germline, CDR1 MDHEN and CDR2 SYDVKM. CDR3 bases: TGTGCCAGCAGCGGGTCATCCGGTAATTCACCCCTCCACTTT. It codes for CASSGSSGNSPLHF.

The J gene is TRBJ2-1, the V gene TRBV11-2; D ambiguous. Germline V lookup: CDR1 SGHAT, CDR2 FQNNGV. There are 15 residues in the CDR3. V was pared by 0 bases and J by 3 bases, with 9 bases between. CDR3 DNA sequence: TGTGCCAGCAGCTTAGACCCAACGGGCTACAATGAGCAGTTCTTC. Residues: CASSLDPTGYNEQFF.

V gene TRBV20-1 combines with J gene TRBJ1-6; maybe TRBD1 (5 bases). This CDR3 is built from 15 residues. Trimming removed 0 bases at V and 8 bases at J, with 14 bases between. CDR1 is DFQATT, CDR2 SNEGSKA, per germline (reference sequence). The CDR3 here is CSARDPQGSDSPLHF. In nucleotides, the CDR3 is TGCAGTGCTAGAGATCCCCAGGGATCTGATTCACCCCTCCACTTT.

Regarding this clonotype: Possible read error: a much larger clone is one base away. The V call is TRBV29-1, the J call TRBJ2-4; the D is unclear. Germline V gene data show CDR1 as SQVTM and CDR2 as ANQGSEA. V was pared by 1 base and J by 13 bases, with 14 bases between. This CDR3 region has 12 residues. The CDR3 DNA reads as TGCAGCGTTGAAGGGTTAGCCACTGAGCAGTACTTC. It encodes CSVEGLATEQYF.

This clonotype was observed a handful of times. This sequence joins TRBV7-8 and TRBJ1-6; D is unclear. Trimming stripped 8 bases from V and 5 bases from J, with 16 bases between. Germline values: CDR1 SGHVS, CDR2 FQNEAQ. The CDR3 loop spans 15 amino acids. The CDR3 DNA follows: TGTGCCAGCTCTCGCACGCGGCAGAATAATTCACCCCTCCACTTT. Translation gives CASSRTRQNNSPLHF.

The chain employs TRBV7-2 and TRBJ1-2, with D maybe TRBD1 (5 bases). Germline V lookup: CDR1 SGHTA, CDR2 FQGNSA. V shed 1 base and J shed 2 bases, with 14 bases lying between them. The CDR3 runs to 16 residues. CDR3 nucleotides: TGTGCCAGCAGCTTAGGAGGTAGCAGGGTGAACTATGGCTACACCTTC. Translated, it gives CASSLGGSRVNYGYTF.

The chain joins TRBV11-1 to TRBJ2-1, with 8 positions matching TRBD1. With 0 bases clipped from V and 8 bases from J, the junction kept 9 bases outside the gene matches. CDR3 length: 16 amino acids. Germline CDR1 is SGHAT and CDR2 is FQDESV (reference sequence). As DNA, the CDR3 is TGTGCCAGCAGCTTAGCCGGGACAGGCGGTGAGGATGAGCAGTTCTTC. Amino acids: CASSLAGTGGEDEQFF.